Below are 20 T cell receptor beta chains sequenced from a single sample in a study of blood T cell repertoires in COVID-19. Only in-frame clones appear in the TCRdb table, and some are missing; sequencing was by immunoSEQ multiplex PCR. The repertoire holds 100,000 to 150,000 clones, with about nine tenths as singletons. The sample was peripheral blood. The receptors were sampled from a woman between 65 and 79 years old with COVID-19, enrolled during active disease.

This sequence joins TRBV5-6 and TRBJ2-4; TRBD1 matches 9 bases. Germline CDR1 reads SGHDT; CDR2 reads YYEEEE. Trimming cost V 0 bases and J 6 bases; bases outside gene matches: 4. This CDR3 has 15 residues. The CDR3 sequence is CASSLGDRAGNIQYF. The CDR3 DNA follows: TGTGCCAGCAGCTTGGGGGACAGGGCTGGAAACATTCAGTACTTC.

The chain uses TRBV5-1 and TRBJ2-1; the match to TRBD2 covers 13 bases. The V gene's germline CDR1 is SGHRS and CDR2 YFSETQ. With 0 bases clipped from V and 0 bases from J, the junction kept 0 bases outside the gene matches. This CDR3 region has 17 residues. CDR3 DNA: TGCGCCAGCAGCTTGGGGACTAGCGGGGGCTCCTACAATGAGCAGTTCTTC. Encoded protein: CASSLGTSGGSYNEQFF.

The rearrangement uses TRBV5-6 and TRBJ1-1; no firm D call. Germline CDR1 SGHDT, CDR2 YYEEEE. Trimming cost V 4 bases and J 0 bases, with 13 bases left between them. The CDR3 spans 15 residues. The CDR3 reads CASSEGLRMNTEAFF. In nucleotides, the CDR3 is TGTGCCAGCAGCGAAGGACTGAGAATGAACACTGAAGCTTTCTTT.

This clone has only a few counts. The rearrangement joins TRBV7-2 to TRBJ2-2, with a possible D match to TRBD2 (6 bases). V was pared by 5 bases and J by 6 bases, with 13 bases between. Germline V gene data show CDR1 as SGHTA and CDR2 as FQGNSA. The CDR3 extends over 14 amino acids. DNA for the CDR3: TGTGCCAGCAGCCCTGGACTATGGCCCGGGGAGCTGTTTTTT. This encodes CASSPGLWPGELFF.

The chain recombines TRBV28 with TRBJ1-1, with 8 bases aligning to TRBD1. There are 14 residues in the CDR3. Looked up from germline, CDR1 is MDHEN and CDR2 is SYDVKM. Losses at the gene ends were 5 bases for V and 6 bases for J; bases not matched to a gene: 8. The CDR3 DNA sequence: TGTGCCAGCAGTCAGAGACAGGGGCGGCCTGAAGCTTTCTTT. It is translated as CASSQRQGRPEAFF.

The chain couples TRBV30 to TRBJ1-2, with D unresolved. This CDR3 comprises 14 residues. V gave up 3 bases and J gave up 4 bases, with 15 bases separating them. Germline V lookup: CDR1 GTSNPN, CDR2 SVGIG (reference sequence). The CDR3 loop reads CAWRSRPLVYGYTF. The CDR3, as DNA: TGTGCCTGGAGGTCGCGGCCCCTAGTCTATGGCTACACCTTC. Variable domain in full (rest from reference TRBV30 and TRBJ1-2): SQTIHQWPATLVQPVGSPLSLECTVEGTSNPNLYWYRQAAGRGLQLLFYSVGIGQISSEVPQNLSASRPQDRQFILSSKKLLLSDSGFYLCAWRSRPLVYGYTFGSGTRLTVV.

V and J are TRBV1 and TRBJ2-7; the D segment call TRBD2 is taken from the table without a DNA check. TRBV1 is a listed pseudogene. The CDR3 runs 16 residues. The CDR3 nucleotides read TGCACCAGCAGCCAAGATGTAAGCGGGGGGTCCTACGAGCAGTACTTC. It translates to CTSSQDVSGGSYEQYF.

The chain employs TRBV24-1 and TRBJ2-5; 7 bases align to TRBD2. CDR1 is KGHDR and CDR2 is SFDVKD in the germline V gene. This CDR3 contains 14 residues. The V and J ends lost 5 bases and 2 bases, in that order; junction bases with no gene match: 4. In DNA form, the CDR3 reads TGTGCCACCAGTGCCATCGGGGGGCAAGAGACCCAGTACTTC. Translated, it gives CATSAIGGQETQYF.

The V and J genes are TRBV14 and TRBJ2-7; the D gene is possibly TRBD1 (6 bases). This CDR3 is 14 amino acids long. CDR1 is SGHDN, CDR2 FVKESK, per germline. V was pared by 4 bases and J by 4 bases, with 14 bases between. The DNA of the CDR3 is TGTGCCAGCAGCCGAGACAGGCCCAGGTACGAGCAGTACTTC. Its protein is CASSRDRPRYEQYF.

This clone was seen only a few times. The rearrangement links TRBV29-1 to TRBJ1-3; a possible D gene is TRBD1 (6 bases). Germline assignment: CDR1 SQVTM and CDR2 ANQGSEA. CDR3 length equals 13 residues. V lost 6 bases to trimming and J lost 3 bases, with 12 bases between them. CDR3 coding DNA: TGCAGCGTGGAACAGGGTCTTGGAAACACCATATATTTT. The encoded protein is CSVEQGLGNTIYF.

This clone was seen just once. The rearrangement joins TRBV27 to TRBJ2-3; maybe TRBD2 (6 bases). Trimming stripped 6 bases from V and 1 base from J, with 17 bases between. CDR3 length: 16 residues. Germline CDR1 is MNHEY and CDR2 is SMNVEV (reference sequence). The DNA of the CDR3 is TGTGCCAGCAGCCGCGATCTTCCGGGGGGCACAGATACGCAGTATTTT. It specifies CASSRDLPGGTDTQYF.

The chain employs TRBV6-6 and TRBJ1-6; D remains unclear. The CDR3 runs 16 residues. Germline V gene data show CDR1 as MNHNY and CDR2 as SVGAGI (reference sequence). V was clipped by 10 bases and J by 1 base, with 17 bases between them. The CDR3 region has the DNA TGTGCCACGACTCGGGCCCCGGGGTCCTATAATTCACCCCTCCACTTT. This encodes CATTRAPGSYNSPLHF.

The chain recombines TRBV27 with TRBJ2-2; D unclear. The CDR3 is made up of 12 amino acids. Germline CDR1 reads MNHEY; CDR2 reads SMNVEV (reference sequence). Trimming took off 2 bases at V and 4 bases at J, with 2 bases between the two ends. CDR3 bases: TGTGCCAGCAGTTTACGCACCGGGGAGCTGTTTTTT. It codes for CASSLRTGELFF.

This clone was counted between two and nine times. DNA for the CDR3: TGTGCCTGGAGTCAGGGCCGCGAGCAGTTCTTC. Its translation is CAWSQGREQFF. V gene TRBV30 combines with J gene TRBJ2-1, with D tentatively TRBD1 (5 bases). CDR1 GTSNPN and CDR2 SVGIG come from the germline V gene (reference sequence). The CDR3 is 11 amino acids. Trimming stripped 2 bases from V and 10 bases from J, with 9 bases between.

This sequence joins TRBV18 and TRBJ1-1; D not certain. V was cut by 2 bases and J by 1 base, with 8 bases left in between. CDR1 and CDR2 (germline): KGHSH, LQKENI. This CDR3 spans 14 amino acids. The chain's CDR3 is CASSPKAENTEAFF. In nucleotides, the CDR3 is TGTGCCAGCTCACCAAAAGCCGAGAACACTGAAGCTTTCTTT.

V is TRBV25-1 and J is TRBJ2-5; D is perhaps TRBD2 (7 bases). The germline V and J ends were trimmed by 0 bases and 4 bases, with 15 bases remaining between them. CDR1 and CDR2 from the germline V gene are MGHDK and SYGVNS. CDR3 length equals 16 residues. CDR3 nucleotides: TGTGCCAGCAGTGAATACGTCGGCGGGGGCGGAGAGACCCAGTACTTC. Amino acid sequence: CASSEYVGGGGETQYF.

The gene calls are TRBV4-1 and TRBJ2-1; 11 positions agree with TRBD1. Germline-derived CDR1 and CDR2 are MGHRA and YSYEKL. There are 17 residues in the CDR3. The trim removed 3 bases at V and 4 bases at J, leaving 8 bases unmatched. CDR3 in DNA: TGCGCCAGCAGCCAGATTAGGGGGACAGGGGGTTACAATGAGCAGTTCTTC. Translation gives CASSQIRGTGGYNEQFF.

V and J are TRBV9 and TRBJ2-1, with D unclear. This CDR3 contains 13 residues. The germline gives CDR1 SGDLS, CDR2 YYNGEE. Trimming shortened V by 0 bases and J by 8 bases, and 9 bases separated the two germline ends. The CDR3 coding sequence is TGTGCCAGCAGCGTAGGGCCCAACCATGAGCAGTTCTTC. Its protein product is CASSVGPNHEQFF.

J is TRBJ1-2 and V is TRBV28; 7 bases fit TRBD1. The V segment lost 5 bases and the J segment 4 bases; nucleotides outside the gene matches: 10. This CDR3 contains 15 residues. The germline V gene has CDR1 MDHEN and CDR2 SYDVKM. CDR3 protein: CASSPRGQILYGYTF. CDR3 bases: TGTGCCAGCAGTCCCCGGGGACAGATTCTCTATGGCTACACCTTC.

The rearrangement joins TRBV21-1 to TRBJ2-7; the DNA was not compared with TRBD1, the D call given in the table. TRBV21-1 counts as a pseudogene. This CDR3 is 17 amino acids long. Here the CDR3 DNA reads TGTGCCAGCAGCAAACGTACCGGGACAGGACTTTTCTACGAGCAGTACTTC. It is translated as CASSKRTGTGLFYEQYF.